This entry lists 10 T cell receptor beta chains sequenced from one sample in a study of quantifying T cell responses using KT2 cells. About the research overall: RNA was reverse transcribed with TCR alpha and beta constant-region primers.

An oligo carrying a UMI was ligated to the cDNA 3' end. The first PCR ran around 4 cycles with an equimolar RC1.1 and RC1.2 beta primer mix. TCRdb re-derived calls from the UMI-ligation and nested PCR reads in MiXCR, one entry per CDR3 protein. This sample yields fewer than 40,000 distinct CDR3 sequences, of which 7.3% are seen a single time; around 16% belongs to the top ten. Source material: PBMCs spiked with cells of the T cell clone KT2. These receptors were collected from a human donor.

In its sample, this clonotype was seen many times. V gene TRBV5-1 combines with J gene TRBJ2-3; 11 bases map to TRBD1. The CDR3 runs to 17 residues. CDR1 and CDR2 from the germline V gene are SGHRS and YFSETQ. The trim removed 0 bases at V and 3 bases at J, leaving 6 bases unmatched. DNA for the CDR3: TGCGCCAGCAGCTTGGGTTTCGGGACAGGGGGTACAGATACGCAGTATTTT. Translated, it gives CASSLGFGTGGTDTQYF.

This clonotype was picked up a small number of times. The chain uses TRBV29-1 and TRBJ1-1; a possible D gene is TRBD1 (6 bases). The germline CDR1 and CDR2 sequences are SQVTM and ANQGSEA. This CDR3 spans 14 amino acids. V lost 7 bases to trimming and J lost 5 bases, with 20 bases between them. This CDR3 is CSALKGGAGTEAFF. The CDR3 nucleotides read TGCAGCGCCCTGAAAGGGGGGGCTGGGACTGAAGCTTTCTTT.

At least ten counts were recorded for this clonotype. The chain recombines TRBV29-1 with TRBJ1-2; tentatively, D is TRBD1 (6 bases). Germline V gene data show CDR1 as SQVTM and CDR2 as ANQGSEA. Trimming left V 4 bases short and J 3 bases short, with 12 bases between. CDR3 length equals 13 residues. CDR3 sequence reads: CSVGEGGDYGYTF. CDR3 in DNA: TGCAGCGTTGGCGAAGGGGGAGACTATGGCTACACCTTC.

This clonotype was observed many times. The V gene is TRBV12-3 or TRBV12-4, the J gene TRBJ2-3; tentative D call: TRBD1 (6 bases). V dropped 6 bases and J dropped 2 bases, with 18 bases sitting between them. This CDR3 is built from 16 residues. The CDR3 spells CASRTWTASHTDTQYF. The DNA of the CDR3 is TGTGCCAGCAGGACTTGGACAGCCTCGCACACAGATACGCAGTATTTT.

This clonotype occurred many times. J is TRBJ1-6 and V is TRBV12-3 or TRBV12-4, with D possibly being TRBD1 (5 bases). V lost 6 bases, J lost 8 bases, and 14 bases lay in between. The CDR3 consists of 14 residues. For the CDR3, the DNA is TGTGCCAGCAGGCGCCAGGGAGGGGATTCACCCCTCCACTTT. Amino acids: CASRRQGGDSPLHF.

This clonotype was counted a few times. The chain recombines TRBV12-3 or TRBV12-4 with TRBJ2-1; D may be TRBD2 (6 bases). V was trimmed by 4 bases and J by 8 bases, leaving 12 bases between them. CDR3 length: 13 amino acids. CDR3 in amino acids: CASSSQAGDEQFF. The CDR3 DNA reads as TGTGCCAGCAGTTCCCAAGCGGGCGATGAGCAGTTCTTC.

This clonotype was seen a handful of times. This sequence joins TRBV5-1 and TRBJ2-2, with TRBD1 matching over 7 bases. V shed 4 bases, J shed 0 bases, and the junction held 3 bases outside the gene matches. This CDR3 has 15 residues. CDR1 and CDR2 (germline): SGHRS, YFSETQ. The CDR3 region is CASSRGQSNTGELFF. CDR3 bases: TGCGCCAGCAGCCGGGGACAGTCGAACACCGGGGAGCTGTTTTTT.

At least ten counts were recorded for this clonotype. This chain joins TRBV4-3 and TRBJ2-1, with 14 bases that match TRBD2. CDR3 size: 18 residues. Unmatched junction bases numbered 11, after V lost 6 bases and J lost 4 bases. Germline V gene data show CDR1 as LGHNA and CDR2 as YSLEER. The CDR3 reads CASSLMGTSGSSYNEQFF. The CDR3 DNA sequence: TGCGCCAGCAGTCTGATGGGGACTAGCGGGAGTTCGTACAATGAGCAGTTCTTC.

This chain uses TRBV5-5 with TRBJ2-1; 9 bases fit TRBD2. The length of the CDR3 is 16 residues. Looked up from germline, CDR1 is SGHKS and CDR2 is YYEKEE (reference sequence). The junction had 10 bases not matched to a gene; V was cut back by 0 bases and J by 9 bases. CDR3 sequence reads: CASSLAGAGGQGEQFF. The CDR3 DNA follows: TGTGCCAGCAGCTTGGCCGGGGCGGGGGGGCAAGGTGAGCAGTTCTTC.

The V call is TRBV10-1, the J call TRBJ2-1; 12 bases align to TRBD1. The CDR3 has 16 residues. V lost 4 bases to trimming and J lost 3 bases; unmatched junction nucleotides: 4. Germline CDR1 WNHNN, CDR2 SYGVQD (reference sequence). The CDR3 coding sequence is TGCGCCAGCAGTGGGGGGACAGGGGGCCTCTACAATGAGCAGTTCTTC. Protein: CASSGGTGGLYNEQFF.